The 30 T cell receptor beta chains presented below share a single source sample, sequenced in a study of blood T cells in healthy people across ages (dated by TCRdb to about 2015). Libraries were prepared through 5' RACE. The reads were generated on an Illumina HiSeq 2500. A second PCR of about 6 to 12 cycles was performed with a sample-barcoded 5' primer and a J-beta primer mix. The public reads were run again by TCRdb, first through fastp at Q25 and then through MiXCR, and only productive beta chains were kept. Each entry is one CDR3 protein sequence, shown with its most common DNA and genes. A total of 750,000 to 950,000 distinct CDR3 sequences appear in this sample, almost 30% of them only once. Clones ranked in the top ten supply roughly 10% of the sample. The sample was also linked to a second study, of T cells of mothers and their children.

What was sequenced was blood. The receptors were gathered from a woman aged 40 to 50 in good health.

This clonotype was seen just once. CDR3 coding DNA: TGTGCCAGCAGTTTCAGGACAGGGGGCCCGGATAATTCACCCCTCCACTTT. Protein product: CASSFRTGGPDNSPLHF. The chain is built from TRBV2 and TRBJ1-6, with 11 bases lining up with TRBD1. Germline assignment: CDR1 SNHLY and CDR2 FYNNEI. There are 17 residues in the CDR3. With 5 bases clipped from V and 5 bases from J, the junction kept 8 bases outside the gene matches.

The chain is built from TRBV12-3 or TRBV12-4 and TRBJ1-6; TRBD1 is a possible D gene (5 bases). V shed 5 bases and J shed 6 bases, with 14 bases lying between them. The CDR3 sequence is 15 residues long. The CDR3 DNA reads as TGTGCCAGCAGTGGGACGGGCAGGGTTAATTCACCCCTCCACTTT. As protein: CASSGTGRVNSPLHF.

This clonotype was counted between two and nine times. The chain couples TRBV29-1 to TRBJ2-5, with unresolved D. This CDR3 has 12 residues. Germline CDR1 and CDR2: SQVTM and ANQGSEA. V gave up 3 bases and J gave up 1 base, with 6 bases separating them. The CDR3 coding sequence is TGCAGCGTTGATAGGACCCAAGAGACCCAGTACTTC. The encoded protein is CSVDRTQETQYF.

This clonotype was counted ten times or more. The V and J genes are TRBV29-1 and TRBJ2-5, with D unclear. The J call could be wrong; TRBJ2-7 is a better fit for the DNA end. The CDR3 loop spans 13 amino acids. Germline CDR1 reads SQVTM; CDR2 reads ANQGSEA. The CDR3 sequence: CSVGLGKRDEQYF. The DNA of the CDR3 is TGCAGCGTTGGATTGGGGAAAAGGGACGAGCAGTACTTC.

This clonotype was counted at least ten times. The V and J genes are TRBV10-3 and TRBJ2-7; D perhaps matches TRBD2 (5 bases). CDR3 length: 14 amino acids. The V and J ends lost 0 bases and 4 bases respectively, with 10 bases between them. The germline V gene has CDR1 ENHRY and CDR2 SYGVKD. CDR3 residues: CAISESTRGYEQYF. The CDR3, as DNA: TGTGCCATCAGTGAGTCGACCCGGGGTTACGAGCAGTACTTC.

To note about this clonotype: A clone one base away is much larger, so this may be a read error. The V gene is TRBV11-2, the J gene TRBJ2-5; D remains unclear. Germline loops: CDR1 SGHAT, CDR2 FQNNGV. The CDR3 loop spans 12 amino acids. V lost 11 bases and J 11 bases, leaving 21 bases between the germline ends. The CDR3 nucleotides read TGTGCCTCATATCCGCGTGGGCGCAGGCAGTACTTC. This encodes CASYPRGRRQYF.

This clonotype was seen ten or more times. The rearrangement joins TRBV12-3 or TRBV12-4 to TRBJ2-5, with D perhaps TRBD1 (6 bases). The ends were cut back, 5 bases at V and 4 bases at J, with 14 bases in the middle. The CDR3 runs to 14 residues. The CDR3 sequence is CASSEEQGRETQYF. The CDR3 DNA follows: TGTGCCAGCAGTGAAGAACAGGGTCGAGAGACCCAGTACTTC.

The sample holds a few counts of this clonotype. The chain links TRBV7-2 to TRBJ2-4; 12 positions match TRBD1. The CDR3 is made up of 16 amino acids. Germline assignment: CDR1 SGHTA and CDR2 FQGNSA. Trimming cost V 0 bases and J 12 bases; bases outside gene matches: 9. CDR3 DNA: TGTGCCAGCAGCTTAGCCGGGACAGGGGGCGCGACGACTCAGTACTTC. It translates to CASSLAGTGGATTQYF.

This clonotype showed up just a few times. The chain uses TRBV6-1 and TRBJ1-5, with D unclear. There are 14 residues in the CDR3. CDR1 and CDR2 from the germline V gene are MNHNS and SASEGT. V lost 7 bases and J lost 4, with 14 bases in between. CDR3 in amino acids: CASTLGTWNQPQHF. Written as DNA, the CDR3 is TGTGCCAGCACTCTAGGAACTTGGAATCAGCCCCAGCATTTT.

This clonotype was recorded a few times. The chain employs TRBV7-6 and TRBJ2-7, with 11 bases identical to TRBD1. CDR1 and CDR2 (germline): SGHVS, FNYEAQ. This CDR3 has 16 residues. V dropped 4 bases and J dropped 0; count of bases not matched to a gene: 5. The CDR3 reads CASSSFGQGASYEQYF. The CDR3 region has the DNA TGTGCCAGCAGCTCATTTGGACAGGGGGCCTCCTACGAGCAGTACTTC.

The chain joins TRBV7-2 to TRBJ1-1; D remains ambiguous. CDR1 and CDR2 from the germline V gene are SGHTA and FQGNSA. This CDR3 is 15 amino acids long. The germline V and J ends were trimmed by 1 base and 4 bases, with 13 bases remaining between them. CDR3 nucleotide sequence: TGTGCCAGCAGCTTAGACAAATGGGATTCCACTGAAGCTTTCTTT. Translated, it gives CASSLDKWDSTEAFF.

The chain combines TRBV20-1 with TRBJ2-1; a possible D gene is TRBD2 (7 bases). CDR1 DFQATT and CDR2 SNEGSKA come from the germline V gene (reference sequence). V shed 5 bases and J shed 6 bases, with 17 bases lying between them. The CDR3 loop spans 14 amino acids. DNA for the CDR3: TGCAGTGCTCGTTTCGGGGGCGGGGGCAATGAGCAGTTCTTC. It yields the protein CSARFGGGGNEQFF.

V is TRBV5-1 and J is TRBJ2-1; a possible D gene is TRBD2 (5 bases). The better agreement between TRBJ2-7 and the DNA end casts doubt on the J call. Per germline, CDR1 SGHRS and CDR2 YFSETQ. This CDR3 has 14 amino acids. The CDR3 DNA follows: TGCGCCAGCAACGAGGGAGAGTCCTACAATGAGCAGTACTTC. Protein: CASNEGESYNEQYF.

In this sample, this clonotype turned up a few times. CDR3 nucleotides: TGTGCCAGCAGCGGGACATCTTCTTACAATGAGCAGTTCTTC. It encodes CASSGTSSYNEQFF. The chain employs TRBV12-3 or TRBV12-4 and TRBJ2-1, with D possibly being TRBD1 (6 bases). V lost 6 bases and J lost 4, with 13 bases in between. CDR3 length: 14 residues.

The V call is TRBV14, the J call TRBJ2-3, with D possibly called TRBD1 or TRBD2 (5 bases each). This CDR3 is 16 amino acids long. V was pared by 4 bases and J by 6 bases, with 20 bases between. Germline V gives CDR1 SGHDN, CDR2 FVKESK. CDR3 sequence (DNA): TGTGCCAGCAGCCCTTTAGGGACCACACCCGCGGATACGCAGTATTTT. As protein: CASSPLGTTPADTQYF.

Comment on this clonotype: A much bigger clone sits one base away, suggesting this may be a read error. The chain carries TRBV5-1 and TRBJ1-1, with a tentative D call TRBD1 (5 bases). Trimming stripped 1 base from V and 5 bases from J, with 12 bases between. The CDR3 sequence is 14 residues long. Looked up from germline, CDR1 is SGHRS and CDR2 is YFSETQ. CDR3 sequence (DNA): TGCGCCAGCAGCTTGAGCGCAGGGAAAACTGAAGCTTTCTTT. The encoded protein is CASSLSAGKTEAFF.

This clonotype was seen repeatedly, ten times or more. This sequence joins TRBV28 and TRBJ2-7, with 11 bases that match TRBD1. The V gene's germline CDR1 is MDHEN and CDR2 SYDVKM. The CDR3 sequence is 15 residues long. Losses at the gene ends were 6 bases for V and 4 bases for J; bases not matched to a gene: 8. CDR3 residues: CASSALGTGGYEQYF. The CDR3 DNA reads TGTGCCAGCAGCGCCCTCGGGACAGGGGGGTACGAGCAGTACTTC.

The chain links TRBV10-3 to TRBJ1-4, with D maybe TRBD1 (6 bases). Germline-derived CDR1 and CDR2 are ENHRY and SYGVKD. CDR3 size: 13 residues. Trimming shortened V by 6 bases and J by 1 base, and 6 bases separated the two germline ends. CDR3 loop: CAIRDRTNEKLFF. The CDR3 DNA is TGTGCCATCAGGGACAGAACTAATGAAAAACTGTTTTTT.

This clonotype was seen ten or more times. The rearrangement uses TRBV15 and TRBJ1-2, with a possible D match to TRBD1 (5 bases). Germline V lookup: CDR1 LNHNV, CDR2 YYDKDF (reference sequence). The CDR3 is 16 amino acids. Trimming cost V 8 bases and J 2 bases, with 21 bases left between them. CDR3 bases: TGTGCCACCTCTTCTGGGCCGCGGGGCTCGAACTATGGCTACACCTTC. This translates into CATSSGPRGSNYGYTF.

This clonotype was observed a handful of times. V usage is TRBV20-1 and J usage is TRBJ2-1; D possibly corresponds to TRBD1 (5 bases). V lost 3 bases and J lost 7, with 13 bases in between. Germline CDR1 DFQATT, CDR2 SNEGSKA (reference sequence). The CDR3 is made up of 13 amino acids. The CDR3 reads CSARSSGLNEQFF. The CDR3 bases are TGCAGTGCTAGGTCATCAGGGTTAAATGAGCAGTTCTTC.

The chain carries TRBV20-1 and TRBJ1-3, with D unclear. Trimming removed 6 bases from V and 4 bases from J, with 10 bases in between. The germline V gene has CDR1 DFQATT and CDR2 SNEGSKA (reference sequence). This CDR3 is built from 12 residues. CDR3 loop: CSAPGRGNTIYF. CDR3 nucleotides: TGCAGTGCCCCGGGAAGAGGAAACACCATATATTTT.

Only a few counts were recorded for this clonotype. The V call is TRBV28, the J call TRBJ1-1; 7 bases map to TRBD1. Trimming at V came to 6 bases and at J to 4 bases, leaving 8 bases not matched to a gene. This CDR3 comprises 14 residues. Germline V gives CDR1 MDHEN, CDR2 SYDVKM. The CDR3 here is CASSLPPGGTEAFF. The CDR3 DNA sequence: TGTGCCAGCAGCTTACCCCCAGGGGGCACTGAAGCTTTCTTT.

The chain employs TRBV16 and TRBJ2-7, with 11 bases fitting TRBD2. The CDR3 has 15 residues. Germline V CDR1 and CDR2: KGHSY, FQNENV. V lost 4 bases, J lost 6 bases, and 8 bases stayed unmatched. The CDR3: CASSPSRLAGLEQYF. In DNA, the CDR3 is TGTGCCAGCAGCCCCTCGAGACTAGCGGGGCTCGAGCAGTACTTC.

As for this clonotype: Lacking the conserved final phenylalanine or tryptophan, this CDR3 likely reflects a read error. V usage is TRBV7-9 and J usage is TRBJ2-1; 7 bases agree with TRBD1. The CDR3 runs to 17 residues. Germline V gene sequence: CDR1 SEHNR, CDR2 FQNEAQ (reference sequence). The CDR3 region has the DNA TGTGCCAACAGCTTAGTCGTGTCCGGGACAGTGTACGATGAGCAGTTCTCC. This gives the protein CANSLVVSGTVYDEQFS.

The sample holds many counts of this clonotype. The chain carries TRBV29-1 and TRBJ2-7; D is possibly TRBD1 or TRBD2 (5 bases each). From germline, CDR1 is SQVTM and CDR2 ANQGSEA. The CDR3 is 16 residues long. V lost 2 bases, J lost 0 bases, and 17 bases lay in between. CDR3 DNA: TGCAGCGTTGAATGGGGGAAAAGCGGTGACTCCTACGAGCAGTACTTC. This sequence encodes CSVEWGKSGDSYEQYF.

The rearrangement joins TRBV7-2 to TRBJ2-5, with a weak D call TRBD1 (5 bases). CDR3 length equals 15 residues. V was clipped by 1 base and J by 1 base, with 10 bases between them. Germline V gene data show CDR1 as SGHTA and CDR2 as FQGNSA. CDR3 in amino acids: CTSSLVLGAQETQYF. DNA of the CDR3: TGTACCAGCAGCTTAGTCTTAGGGGCCCAAGAGACCCAGTACTTC.

The chain joins TRBV20-1 to TRBJ1-6; D is possibly TRBD1 (5 bases). Germline V gene sequence: CDR1 DFQATT, CDR2 SNEGSKA (reference sequence). V gave up 5 bases and J gave up 2 bases, with 13 bases separating them. The CDR3 contains 15 residues. The CDR3, as DNA: TGCAGTGCTCAATCACGGGGACCCTATAATTCACCCCTCCACTTT. Its translation is CSAQSRGPYNSPLHF.

There are a few counts of this clonotype. This chain links TRBV12-3 or TRBV12-4 with TRBJ2-1; 7 bases are a match to TRBD2. This CDR3 region has 15 residues. The V segment lost 11 bases and the J segment 6 bases; nucleotides outside the gene matches: 16. The CDR3 sequence is CAGNRAGREGNEQFF. CDR3 nucleotides: TGTGCCGGCAATCGCGCTGGGAGGGAAGGCAATGAGCAGTTCTTC.

This clonotype was found many times. The chain uses TRBV11-2 and TRBJ2-1; 7 bases agree with TRBD1. This CDR3 region has 15 residues. Germline trimming cut 1 base from V and 3 bases from J; bases unmatched to any gene: 3. Looked up from germline, CDR1 is SGHAT and CDR2 is FQNNGV. The CDR3 reads CASSLGAGGYNEQFF. CDR3 nucleotides: TGTGCCAGCAGCTTAGGCGCAGGGGGCTACAATGAGCAGTTCTTC.

This clonotype was observed a handful of times. The chain combines TRBV28 with TRBJ1-1; 7 nucleotides agree with TRBD1. The V gene end was trimmed by 7 bases and the J gene end by 1 base; junction bases not matched to a gene: 9. Germline V lookup: CDR1 MDHEN, CDR2 SYDVKM. The CDR3 is 15 amino acids. This chain's CDR3 is CASISIHRGNTEAFF. In nucleotides, the CDR3 is TGTGCCAGCATCTCAATACACAGGGGGAACACTGAAGCTTTCTTT.